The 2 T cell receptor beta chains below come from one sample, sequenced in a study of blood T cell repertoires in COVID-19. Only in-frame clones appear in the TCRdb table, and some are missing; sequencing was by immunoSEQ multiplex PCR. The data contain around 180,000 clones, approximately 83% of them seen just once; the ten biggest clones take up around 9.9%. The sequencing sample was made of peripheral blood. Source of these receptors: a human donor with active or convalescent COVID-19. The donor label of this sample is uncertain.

CDR3 amino acids: CASSSRGGPETQYF. CDR3 sequence (DNA): TGCGCCAGCTCCTCGCGGGGGGGCCCAGAGACCCAGTACTTC. This rearrangement joins TRBV5-1 to TRBJ2-5; 9 nucleotides align to TRBD2. V was pared by 7 bases and J by 4 bases, with 8 bases of the junction left unmatched. Looked up from germline, CDR1 is SGHRS and CDR2 is YFSETQ. This CDR3 has 14 amino acids. The entire variable domain, with the rest obtained from reference TRBV5-1 and TRBJ2-5, is as follows: KAGVTQTPRYLIKTRGQQVTLSCSPISGHRSVSWYQQTPGQGLQFLFEYFSETQRNKGNFPGRFSGRQFSNSRSEMNVSTLELGDSALYLCASSSRGGPETQYFGPGTRLLVL.

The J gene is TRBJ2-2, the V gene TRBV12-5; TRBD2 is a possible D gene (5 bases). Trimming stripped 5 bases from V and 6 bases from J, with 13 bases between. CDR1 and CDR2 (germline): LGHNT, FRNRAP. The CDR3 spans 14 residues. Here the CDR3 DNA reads TGTGCTAGTGGTCTAACACCCGGGGCCGGGGAGCTGTTTTTT. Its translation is CASGLTPGAGELFF. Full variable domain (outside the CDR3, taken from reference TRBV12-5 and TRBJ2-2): DARVTQTPRHKVTEMGQEVTMRCQPILGHNTVFWYRQTMMQGLELLAYFRNRAPLDDSGMPKDRFSAEMPDATLATLKIQPSEPRDSAVYFCASGLTPGAGELFFGEGSRLTVL.